Below are 22 T cell receptor beta chains sequenced from a single sample in a study of blood T cell repertoires in COVID-19. Measured with immunoSEQ multiplex PCR; TCRdb has only the in-frame clones, and not every one. The sample lists more than 250,000 clones; about 92% were seen once. The sequencing input was PBMCs or T cells enriched from blood (not recorded which). The receptors shown here come from a woman aged 30 to 39 who had recovered from COVID-19.

The chain links TRBV19 to TRBJ2-7; D not certain. V lost 9 bases and J 0 bases, leaving 12 bases between the germline ends. CDR3 length equals 13 residues. Germline-derived CDR1 and CDR2 are LNHDA and SQIVND (reference sequence). The CDR3 loop is CASRLGGSYEQYF. The CDR3 coding sequence is TGTGCCAGCCGACTTGGTGGCTCCTACGAGCAGTACTTC.

The gene calls are TRBV5-1 and TRBJ1-3; D uncertain. The CDR3 is 17 residues long. Germline values: CDR1 SGHRS, CDR2 YFSETQ. The ends were cut back, 0 bases at V and 0 bases at J, with 13 bases in the middle. The CDR3 region has the DNA TGCGCCAGCAGCTTGGCCCCTGCCGTCAGCTCTGGAAACACCATATATTTT. Translating it yields CASSLAPAVSSGNTIYF.

The rearrangement links TRBV7-6 to TRBJ1-6; a weak D match, TRBD1 (5 bases). The CDR3 has 15 amino acids. V was cut by 2 bases and J by 7 bases, with 12 bases left in between. The germline V gene encodes CDR1 SGHVS and CDR2 FNYEAQ. The CDR3 DNA is TGTGCCAGCAGCTTACGGGGGTCGGGGAATTCACCCCTCCACTTT. Residues: CASSLRGSGNSPLHF.

This chain uses TRBV5-3 with TRBJ2-7, with 8 bases aligning to TRBD2. TRBV5-3 is classed as an ORF, of uncertain function. CDR3 size: 13 residues. V gave up 5 bases and J gave up 3 bases; unmatched junction bases: 4. The CDR3 here is CARRAGGDYEQYF. The DNA for the CDR3 is TGTGCCAGAAGGGCGGGAGGAGACTACGAGCAGTACTTC.

This clone came up once. The rearrangement joins TRBV19 to TRBJ1-2; weak D call: TRBD1 (6 bases). Trimming stripped 6 bases from V and 6 bases from J, with 17 bases between. Germline-derived CDR1 and CDR2 are LNHDA and SQIVND (reference sequence). This CDR3 is built from 14 residues. Here the CDR3 DNA reads TGTGCCAGTAGCCCCTATGGGCAGGGGAATGGCTACACCTTC. Its protein product is CASSPYGQGNGYTF.

The V and J genes are TRBV27 and TRBJ2-1; perhaps TRBD2 as D (5 bases). V lost 0 bases and J lost 7, with 16 bases in between. The germline V gene has CDR1 MNHEY and CDR2 SMNVEV (reference sequence). CDR3 length equals 16 residues. The CDR3 nucleotides read TGTGCCAGCAGTTTATCTGCTGGAGTTGGGAGAAATGAGCAGTTCTTC. It specifies CASSLSAGVGRNEQFF.

Only one count was recorded for this clone. This chain connects TRBV7-6 to TRBJ2-3; the match to TRBD2 covers 8 bases. Per germline, CDR1 SGHVS and CDR2 FNYEAQ. V shed 6 bases, J shed 0 bases, and the junction held 8 bases outside the gene matches. The CDR3 totals 16 residues. Written as DNA, the CDR3 is TGTGCCAGCAGAAAAAGAGCGGGGGTGAGCACAGATACGCAGTATTTT. It yields the protein CASRKRAGVSTDTQYF.

The CDR3 sequence: CASSQDSGTSNYGYTF. CDR3 coding DNA: TGTGCCAGCAGCCAAGATTCAGGTACATCTAACTATGGCTACACCTTC. J is TRBJ1-2 and V is TRBV4-2, with D unresolved. The CDR3 has 16 residues. Trimming took off 0 bases at V and 0 bases at J, with 11 bases between the two ends. Looked up from germline, CDR1 is LGHNA and CDR2 is YNFKEQ.

The J gene is TRBJ2-1, the V gene TRBV5-1; 10 bases fit TRBD2. J lost 7 bases, V lost 4 bases, and 5 bases had no gene match. There are 14 residues in the CDR3. Germline V CDR1 and CDR2: SGHRS, YFSETQ. This chain's CDR3 is CASSPSGRANEQFF. In DNA form, the CDR3 reads TGCGCCAGCAGCCCGAGCGGGAGGGCGAATGAGCAGTTCTTC.

DNA of the CDR3: TGCAGCGTTGAACTGACATCAGATACGCAGTATTTT. This encodes CSVELTSDTQYF. This chain connects TRBV29-1 to TRBJ2-3; D uncertain. The V gene lost 2 bases and the J gene lost 4 bases, with 7 bases spanning the gap. The germline V gene has CDR1 SQVTM and CDR2 ANQGSEA. The CDR3 contains 12 residues.

The chain uses TRBV3-1 (or the pseudogene TRBV3-2) and TRBJ2-3; D is undetermined. The CDR3 covers 13 residues. Between the trimmed V and J ends, which lost 5 bases and 3 bases, there was a span of 9 bases. CDR1 and CDR2 from the germline V gene are LGHDT and YNNKEL (reference sequence). The CDR3 protein is CASSFLGTDTQYF. CDR3 coding DNA: TGTGCCAGCAGCTTCCTCGGGACAGATACGCAGTATTTT.

The rearrangement links TRBV9 to TRBJ2-1; D is unclear. The CDR3 runs to 17 residues. Trimming removed 3 bases at V and 0 bases at J, with 16 bases between. Germline V gives CDR1 SGDLS, CDR2 YYNGEE. The CDR3 sequence is CASSAQPRVYSYNEQFF. For the CDR3, the DNA is TGTGCCAGCAGCGCGCAGCCCCGGGTATACTCCTACAATGAGCAGTTCTTC.

The chain links TRBV27 to TRBJ1-2; TRBD1 matches at 10 bases. This CDR3 region has 15 residues. Trimming at V came to 3 bases and at J to 0 bases, leaving 1 base not matched to a gene. Germline V gives CDR1 MNHEY, CDR2 SMNVEV (reference sequence). CDR3 DNA: TGTGCCAGCAGTTTGGGGACAGGGGCTAACTATGGCTACACCTTC. Translating it yields CASSLGTGANYGYTF.

J is TRBJ1-1 and V is TRBV28, with D hard to call. Trimming removed 6 bases at V and 4 bases at J, with 18 bases between. Germline values: CDR1 MDHEN, CDR2 SYDVKM. This CDR3 is 15 amino acids long. As DNA, the CDR3 is TGTGCCAGCAGGGCGGACGGCGCGGGTGGCACTGAAGCTTTCTTT. Its protein product is CASRADGAGGTEAFF.

The V gene is TRBV27, the J gene TRBJ1-4; no clear D. Germline CDR1 is MNHEY and CDR2 is SMNVEV (reference sequence). The CDR3 is 14 residues long. V was pared by 5 bases and J by 8 bases, with 15 bases between. The CDR3 spells CASSGQPGREKLFF. The CDR3 DNA reads TGTGCCAGCAGTGGTCAGCCAGGTCGGGAAAAACTGTTTTTT.

This rearrangement joins TRBV5-4 to TRBJ2-7, with 9 bases aligning to TRBD1. Germline V CDR1 and CDR2: SGHNT, YYREEE (reference sequence). The CDR3 totals 16 residues. V lost 1 base to trimming and J lost 5 bases; unmatched junction nucleotides: 10. The DNA for the CDR3 is TGTGCCAGCAGCTTGAGGACGGGACAGGGAGGAGACGAGCAGTACTTC. Its translation is CASSLRTGQGGDEQYF.

The genes are TRBV19 and TRBJ1-1; 9 bases fit TRBD1. Germline trimming cut 8 bases from V and 3 bases from J; bases unmatched to any gene: 13. The CDR3 sequence is 16 residues long. The germline V gene has CDR1 LNHDA and CDR2 SQIVND (reference sequence). The CDR3 bases are TGTGCCAGTCAGACCTACAGGGGGCGATTTGACACTGAAGCTTTCTTT. This translates into CASQTYRGRFDTEAFF. Complete variable domain (other parts from reference TRBV19 and TRBJ1-1): DGGITQSPKYLFRKEGQNVTLSCEQNLNHDAMYWYRQDPGQGLRLIYYSQIVNDFQKGDIAEGYSVSREKKESFPLTVTSAQKNPTAFYLCASQTYRGRFDTEAFFGQGTRLTVV.

This chain uses TRBV5-5 with TRBJ2-2; no firm D call. The CDR3 runs to 15 residues. Germline CDR1 and CDR2: SGHKS and YYEKEE (reference sequence). The V gene lost 1 base and the J gene lost 5 bases, with 12 bases spanning the gap. CDR3 bases: TGTGCCAGCAGCTTGAGGCAGGTCGGAACCGGGGAGCTGTTTTTT. Encoded protein: CASSLRQVGTGELFF.

The chain uses TRBV9 and TRBJ1-2; D is perhaps TRBD1 (5 bases). CDR3 length: 16 residues. The V gene lost 0 bases and the J gene lost 3 bases, with 15 bases spanning the gap. CDR1 is SGDLS, CDR2 YYNGEE, per germline. The CDR3 sequence: CASSVATIPGDYGYTF. The CDR3 region has the DNA TGTGCCAGCAGCGTAGCTACCATCCCGGGGGACTATGGCTACACCTTC.

The chain links TRBV7-8 to TRBJ2-5; a possible D gene is TRBD1 (6 bases). The CDR3 length is 13 residues. V gave up 1 base and J gave up 4 bases, with 7 bases separating them. Germline values: CDR1 SGHVS, CDR2 FQNEAQ. This CDR3 reads CASSLGGPETQYF. CDR3 nucleotide sequence: TGTGCCAGCAGCTTAGGGGGGCCAGAGACCCAGTACTTC.

This chain links TRBV19 with TRBJ2-2, with 8 bases matching TRBD1. CDR1 is LNHDA, CDR2 SQIVND, per germline (reference sequence). The CDR3 extends over 15 amino acids. Unmatched junction bases numbered 4, after V lost 1 base and J lost 6 bases. The CDR3 sequence is CASSIVTGASGELFF. The CDR3 DNA is TGTGCCAGTAGTATAGTGACAGGGGCGTCCGGGGAGCTGTTTTTT.

The rearrangement links TRBV27 to TRBJ1-2; TRBD1 agrees at 7 bases. There are 15 residues in the CDR3. J was trimmed by 4 bases and V by 2 bases; bases with no gene match: 7. Germline values: CDR1 MNHEY, CDR2 SMNVEV (reference sequence). The CDR3 nucleotides read TGTGCCAGCAGTTTACGCGGAGGGGGCTCCTATGGCTACACCTTC. Encoded protein: CASSLRGGGSYGYTF.